The rows below give T cell receptor beta chains drawn from one sample of a study of OX40 agonist ivuxolimab in advanced cancers. The method was immunoSEQ multiplex PCR; TCRdb's version includes in-frame clones alone and lacks a portion of them. There are over 50,000 clones in the sample; approximately 86% occur only once, and approximately 0.57% lies in the top ten. This material consisted of CD4+ or CD8+ T cells sorted from blood, taken in a trial of the OX40 agonist ivuxolimab. These receptors all come from an adult with an advanced solid tumor such as melanoma, head and neck, liver or kidney cancer. Both conserved end residues are part of each CDR3. D genes are given only for firm matches. A row's size may be missing; if present it is once, few, many or a size class.

J: TRBJ2-7
V: TRBV19
D: TRBD1
size: NA
DNA: TGTGCCAGTAGTATGTCTGTAGGCAGGGGGTTACCCTACGAGCAGTACTTC
CDR3: CASSMSVGRGLPYEQYF

J: TRBJ1-2
V: TRBV4-3
D: TRBD1
size: few
DNA: TGCGCCAGCAGCCATACGACAGGGGGGCCCTCGCATGGCTACACCTTC
CDR3: CASSHTTGGPSHGYTF

J: TRBJ1-2
V: TRBV6-6
D: NA
size: NA
DNA: TGTGCCAGCCTGGGGAGATGGACAATCTATGGCTACACCTTC
CDR3: CASLGRWTIYGYTF

J: TRBJ2-2
V: TRBV27
D: NA
size: NA
DNA: TGTGCCAGCAGTTTAAGGGTAGTCACCATACCGAACACCGGGGAGCTGTTTTTT
CDR3: CASSLRVVTIPNTGELFF

J: TRBJ2-4
V: TRBV19
D: TRBD2
size: NA
DNA: TGTGCCAGTAGTATGGGCGGGAGTGACATTCAGTACTTC
CDR3: CASSMGGSDIQYF

J: TRBJ1-2
V: TRBV20-1
D: NA
size: medium-sized
DNA: TGCAGTGCTAGACTGGGAAATGGCTACACCTTC
CDR3: CSARLGNGYTF

J: TRBJ1-1
V: TRBV10-3
D: NA
size: NA
DNA: TGTGCCACGCGCACTAGGGCCACGAACACTGAAGCTTTCTTT
CDR3: CATRTRATNTEAFF

J: TRBJ2-7
V: TRBV28
D: NA
size: NA
DNA: TGTGCCAGCAGTTATAAAGCAAACGAGCAGTACTTC
CDR3: CASSYKANEQYF

J: TRBJ2-1
V: TRBV5-1
D: NA
size: NA
DNA: TGCGCCAGCAGCTTGGGTCCGGGGTTAGGTGAGCAGTTCTTC
CDR3: CASSLGPGLGEQFF

J: TRBJ2-7
V: TRBV19
D: TRBD2
size: few
DNA: TGTGCCAGTAGGGGGCCGGGGAGGGAGAGCTCCTACGAGCAGTACTTC
CDR3: CASRGPGRESSYEQYF

J: TRBJ1-2
V: TRBV5-1
D: TRBD1
size: NA
DNA: TGCGCCAGCAGTCAATGGACAGGGTCGGAAATAGGTGGCTACACCTTC
CDR3: CASSQWTGSEIGGYTF

J: TRBJ2-5
V: TRBV27
D: NA
size: few
DNA: TGTGCCAGCAGTCTGACAGGAAAAGAGACCCAGTACTTC
CDR3: CASSLTGKETQYF

J: TRBJ2-1
V: TRBV30
D: NA
size: NA
DNA: TGTGCCTTGAACCAGGGGGGTGGCTACAATGAGCAGTTCTTC
CDR3: CALNQGGGYNEQFF

J: TRBJ1-4
V: TRBV27
D: TRBD1
size: NA
DNA: TGTGCCAGCAGTTTATCGTCAGGGGGGGAGAATGAAAAACTGTTTTTT
CDR3: CASSLSSGGENEKLFF

J: TRBJ1-1
V: TRBV10-3
D: NA
size: NA
DNA: TGTGCCACCGGGATGAACACTGAAGCTTTCTTT
CDR3: CATGMNTEAFF

J: TRBJ2-1
V: TRBV7-2
D: TRBD2
size: NA
DNA: TGTGCCAGCAGGCTATGGTCGCGGGAGGAGCAGTTCTTC
CDR3: CASRLWSREEQFF

J: TRBJ1-2
V: TRBV7-2
D: NA
size: NA
DNA: TGTGCCAGCAGTGGACAGTCAGCTAACTATGGCTACACCTTC
CDR3: CASSGQSANYGYTF

J: TRBJ1-2
V: TRBV5-5
D: TRBD1
size: NA
DNA: TGTGCCAGCAGCCTCCGGGACAGGGGGTATGGCTACACCTTC
CDR3: CASSLRDRGYGYTF

J: TRBJ2-2
V: TRBV7-6
D: TRBD1
size: NA
DNA: TGTGCCAGCAGTTCGACAGGGGAGGCCGGGGAGCTGTTTTTT
CDR3: CASSSTGEAGELFF

J: TRBJ2-1
V: TRBV18
D: TRBD1
size: NA
DNA: TGTGCCACACAACAGGGGGCACTACTCAATGAGCAGTTCTTC
CDR3: CATQQGALLNEQFF

J: TRBJ2-7
V: TRBV6-1
D: TRBD1
size: NA
DNA: TGTGCCAGCACTCGACAGGGATGGAGCTCCTACGAGCAGTACTTC
CDR3: CASTRQGWSSYEQYF

J: TRBJ2-7
V: TRBV14
D: TRBD2
size: NA
DNA: TGTGCCAGCAGCCAAGGACTAGCGATAGACTACGAGCAGTACTTC
CDR3: CASSQGLAIDYEQYF

J: TRBJ2-2
V: TRBV19
D: TRBD2
size: few
DNA: TGTGCCAGTAGTATCCTCCTAGCGGAGCTCGGGGAGCTGTTTTTT
CDR3: CASSILLAELGELFF

J: TRBJ2-7
V: TRBV6-6
D: NA
size: few
DNA: TGTGCCACCCGCAACGAGTTTACCAACGAGCAGTACTTC
CDR3: CATRNEFTNEQYF

J: TRBJ2-5
V: TRBV29-1
D: NA
size: once
DNA: TGCAGCGTTCCGGTTGAGGGAGTAGAGACCCAGTACTTC
CDR3: CSVPVEGVETQYF

J: TRBJ2-4
V: TRBV2
D: NA
size: NA
DNA: TGTGCCAGCAGCGCTAGCGCACTAGCCAAAAACATTCAGTACTTC
CDR3: CASSASALAKNIQYF

J: TRBJ1-3
V: TRBV6-1
D: NA
size: NA
DNA: TGTGCCAGCAGGGACTACTCTGGAAACACCATATATTTT
CDR3: CASRDYSGNTIYF

J: TRBJ2-7
V: TRBV27
D: NA
size: NA
DNA: TGTGCCAGCAGTTTGATGACAGCCTCCTACGAGCAGTACTTC
CDR3: CASSLMTASYEQYF

J: TRBJ1-2
V: TRBV25-1
D: NA
size: NA
DNA: TGTGCCAGCGCAGAGTCCGGGGAGGGAATGGGCTACACCTTC
CDR3: CASAESGEGMGYTF

J: TRBJ2-1
V: TRBV21-1
D: NA
size: NA
DNA: TGTGCCAGCAGCTGGGACAGGCTTAAAATGCGGTACAATGAGCAGTTCTTC
CDR3: CASSWDRLKMRYNEQFF

J: TRBJ2-2
V: TRBV5-1
D: NA
size: few
DNA: TGCGCCAGCAGCTTGCCACAGGGAGACACCGGGGAGCTGTTTTTT
CDR3: CASSLPQGDTGELFF

J: TRBJ1-2
V: TRBV4-1
D: TRBD1
size: few
DNA: TGCGCCAGCAGCCAAGAAAGGGAGGGGGCGAGGGATGGCTACACCTTC
CDR3: CASSQEREGARDGYTF

J: TRBJ2-3
V: TRBV5-1
D: NA
size: NA
DNA: TGCGCCAGCAGCTTGGGCCTAGCAAGCACAGATACGCAGTATTTT
CDR3: CASSLGLASTDTQYF

J: TRBJ2-7
V: TRBV6-5
D: TRBD1
size: once
DNA: TGTGCCAGCAGTTACTCATCTGACAGGGGGTACGAGCAGTACTTC
CDR3: CASSYSSDRGYEQYF

J: TRBJ2-4
V: TRBV10-3
D: TRBD1
size: NA
DNA: TGTGCCATCAGTGAGTCCCAGGGGGAAGCCAAAAACATTCAGTACTTC
CDR3: CAISESQGEAKNIQYF

J: TRBJ2-3
V: TRBV28
D: NA
size: NA
DNA: TGTGCCAGCAGTTTGATGACCACAGATACGCAGTATTTT
CDR3: CASSLMTTDTQYF

J: TRBJ1-4
V: TRBV7-2
D: NA
size: NA
DNA: TGTGCCAGCAGCCCCCAACAGGGAAGAACTGAAAAACTGTTTTTT
CDR3: CASSPQQGRTEKLFF

J: TRBJ2-4
V: TRBV11-3
D: TRBD2
size: NA
DNA: TGTGCCAGCAGCGCCCGACTAGCGGGAGGGATACTAGCCAAAAACATTCAGTACTTC
CDR3: CASSARLAGGILAKNIQYF

J: TRBJ1-1
V: TRBV6-1
D: NA
size: NA
DNA: TGTGCCAGCAGCGAAGCCCCAAGGGGCCCTTACATGAACACTGAAGCTTTCTTT
CDR3: CASSEAPRGPYMNTEAFF

J: TRBJ2-7
V: TRBV15
D: NA
size: few
DNA: TGTGCCACCAGCCTTGGGACTTCCGGGGACAGCCACTCCTACGAGCAGTACTTC
CDR3: CATSLGTSGDSHSYEQYF

J: TRBJ2-2
V: TRBV10-3
D: TRBD2
size: NA
DNA: TGTGCCATCAGGGGTACTAGCGGGAGGAACACCGGGGAGCTGTTTTTT
CDR3: CAIRGTSGRNTGELFF

J: TRBJ1-4
V: TRBV7-9
D: TRBD1
size: few
DNA: TGTGCCAGCACCCCTAGGACAGGGGATGAAAAACTGTTTTTT
CDR3: CASTPRTGDEKLFF

J: TRBJ2-1
V: TRBV5-4
D: NA
size: NA
DNA: TGTGCCAGCAGCTTGAGGAATAATGAGCAGTTCTTC
CDR3: CASSLRNNEQFF

J: TRBJ2-1
V: TRBV4-1
D: NA
size: few
DNA: TGCGCCAGCAGCCAAGTACTCGTGGGTCCGAGAGAATACAATGAGCAGTTCTTC
CDR3: CASSQVLVGPREYNEQFF

J: TRBJ2-1
V: TRBV11-2
D: NA
size: NA
DNA: TGTGCCAGCCTTCAGTGGGAGGTTATCTACAATGAGCAGTTCTTC
CDR3: CASLQWEVIYNEQFF

J: TRBJ2-2
V: TRBV6-1
D: TRBD2
size: NA
DNA: TGTGCCAGCAGTGAAGACTACGGGAGGGTAACCGGGGAGCTGTTTTTT
CDR3: CASSEDYGRVTGELFF

J: TRBJ1-2
V: TRBV7-9
D: TRBD1
size: NA
DNA: TGTGCCAGCAGCTCACCGGGACAGGGGGCCGGCTATGGCTACACCTTC
CDR3: CASSSPGQGAGYGYTF

J: TRBJ2-3
V: TRBV6-1
D: NA
size: few
DNA: TGTGCCAGCAGACCGCCTAGTGTAAATACGCAGTATTTT
CDR3: CASRPPSVNTQYF

J: TRBJ1-1
V: TRBV18
D: NA
size: NA
DNA: TGTGCCAGCTCACCAATCCAGGGTAACACTGAAGCTTTCTTT
CDR3: CASSPIQGNTEAFF

J: TRBJ2-1
V: TRBV7-9
D: TRBD2
size: NA
DNA: TGTGCCAGCAGCCCTCCGGGACTAGTAAGTGAGCAGTTCTTC
CDR3: CASSPPGLVSEQFF

J: TRBJ2-5
V: TRBV5-8
D: NA
size: NA
DNA: TGTGCCAGCAGCTCAATGGTTGAGACCCAGTACTTC
CDR3: CASSSMVETQYF

J: TRBJ2-6
V: TRBV27
D: NA
size: NA
DNA: TGTGCCAGCAGTTTAGGCCCCCTCCGGGGGGCCAACGTCCTGACTTTC
CDR3: CASSLGPLRGANVLTF

J: TRBJ1-5
V: TRBV4-1
D: NA
size: NA
DNA: TGCGCCAGCAGCCAGGGGGGCGGGGGGTCGGATCAGCCCCAGCATTTT
CDR3: CASSQGGGGSDQPQHF

J: TRBJ2-1
V: TRBV9
D: NA
size: NA
DNA: TGTGCCAGCAGCCCCGGGACAACCTACAATGAGCAGTTCTTC
CDR3: CASSPGTTYNEQFF

J: TRBJ2-7
V: TRBV11-2
D: TRBD1
size: NA
DNA: TGTGCCAGCAGCTCGTACCGGGGACAGGATTCCTACGAGCAGTACTTC
CDR3: CASSSYRGQDSYEQYF

J: TRBJ2-1
V: TRBV10-1
D: TRBD2
size: few
DNA: TGCGCCAGCAGTAAAGCCCTAGCGGGAGGGCCCTACAATGAGCAGTTCTTC
CDR3: CASSKALAGGPYNEQFF

J: TRBJ2-3
V: TRBV7-8
D: NA
size: few
DNA: TGTGCCAGCAGCATATCTAGAGGAGATACGCAGTATTTT
CDR3: CASSISRGDTQYF

J: TRBJ1-4
V: TRBV28
D: TRBD1
size: NA
DNA: TGTGCCAGCAGTCTCCTGCAGGGGGGCGGTAATGAAAAACTGTTTTTT
CDR3: CASSLLQGGGNEKLFF

J: TRBJ1-2
V: TRBV14
D: TRBD1
size: NA
DNA: TGTGCCAGCAGCCAAGTGACAGGGGAGGACGGCTACACCTTC
CDR3: CASSQVTGEDGYTF

J: TRBJ2-1
V: TRBV7-2
D: TRBD2
size: few
DNA: TGTGCCAGCACCCCTATCCCGGGGGGGGGCCTAGCAGACAATGAGCAGTTCTTC
CDR3: CASTPIPGGGLADNEQFF